The source of this T cell receptor (beta chain) is a study of blood T cell repertoires in COVID-19. Measured with immunoSEQ multiplex PCR; TCRdb has only the in-frame clones, and not every one. The repertoire includes roughly 250,000 clones, 70% to 85% of them detected once, and about 3.1% sits in the top ten. In its sample, this clone was seen a few times. The CDR3 totals 16 residues. With 4 bases removed from V and 5 bases from J, the gap between germline ends came to 20 bases. The germline CDR1 and CDR2 sequences are SGHRS and YFSETQ. The clonotype comes from a woman older than 75 with acute or convalescent COVID-19. The chain is built from TRBV5-1 and TRBJ2-3; possibly TRBD1 for D (6 bases). The specimen sequenced was peripheral blood. The DNA of the CDR3 is TGCGCCAGCAGCGCAAGGACGTGGGACAATGGAGATACGCAGTATTTT. Its protein is CASSARTWDNGDTQYF.